This record concerns one T cell receptor (beta chain) sequence. Its specificity is not known. This sample was taken from a study of cytomegalovirus exposure and HLA in healthy donors. Study-level points and caveats: Several V segments, TRBV6-2 and TRBV6-3 among them, could not be told apart and were dropped. The productive fraction for most TCR beta V segments was about 87% or about 30% in an earlier analysis.

Germline CDR1 is LGHNA and CDR2 is YSLEER. The ends lost 0 bases at V and 7 bases at J; junction bases unmatched: 14. This CDR3 comprises 19 residues. In the PCR, 60 Vbeta and 13 Jbeta primers were used. Repertoires were generated with immunoSEQ multiplex PCR, while TCRdb's copy carries only in-frame clones and drops some. The data hold 100,000 to 150,000 clones, with roughly 75% observed a single time. Sequenced sample: PBMCs. The chain is built from TRBV4-3 and TRBJ1-4; TRBD1 agrees at 10 bases. The source of this sequence is a man in his thirties or forties in good health and CMV-seropositive. CDR3 protein: CASSQEGGTGQGSSEKLFF. The CDR3 nucleotides read TGCGCCAGCAGCCAAGAGGGGGGGACGGGACAGGGGAGTAGTGAAAAACTGTTTTTT.